Here is one TCR beta chain with its context. Its antigen is not known. A read error may account for a junction end that differs from germline. The CDR3 totals 16 residues. From germline, CDR1 is SSHAT and CDR2 FNYEAQ (reference sequence). The sample is drawn from a study of T cell repertoires in cytomegalovirus infection. The overall study: Recently identified HLA-C-restricted CMV epitopes were among the peptides used. Through public TCR beta signatures, both CMV infection and matching HLA type were indicated. General study results and limits: Within the response measured ex vivo, HLA-C-restricted CMV-specific TCR beta clonotypes were dominant.

TCRdb called the reads again in MiXCR, with one record for every CDR3 protein. Here the sample spans just under 500,000 distinct CDR3 sequences, 30% to 40% being singletons. This clonotype originated in a human donor in good health (CMV status not recorded). Some clones in this sample may be carry-over from other donors' samples. The genes are TRBV7-7 and TRBJ2-2; the D gene is possibly TRBD2 (5 bases). The sequencing here drew on cultured PBMCs, taken from culture after CMV antigen stimulation. The CDR3 nucleotides are TGTGCTAGCAGCTTAGCGTCTAGGCCCAAGGCCGGGGAGCTGTTTTTT. Amino acid sequence: CASSLASRPKAGELFF.